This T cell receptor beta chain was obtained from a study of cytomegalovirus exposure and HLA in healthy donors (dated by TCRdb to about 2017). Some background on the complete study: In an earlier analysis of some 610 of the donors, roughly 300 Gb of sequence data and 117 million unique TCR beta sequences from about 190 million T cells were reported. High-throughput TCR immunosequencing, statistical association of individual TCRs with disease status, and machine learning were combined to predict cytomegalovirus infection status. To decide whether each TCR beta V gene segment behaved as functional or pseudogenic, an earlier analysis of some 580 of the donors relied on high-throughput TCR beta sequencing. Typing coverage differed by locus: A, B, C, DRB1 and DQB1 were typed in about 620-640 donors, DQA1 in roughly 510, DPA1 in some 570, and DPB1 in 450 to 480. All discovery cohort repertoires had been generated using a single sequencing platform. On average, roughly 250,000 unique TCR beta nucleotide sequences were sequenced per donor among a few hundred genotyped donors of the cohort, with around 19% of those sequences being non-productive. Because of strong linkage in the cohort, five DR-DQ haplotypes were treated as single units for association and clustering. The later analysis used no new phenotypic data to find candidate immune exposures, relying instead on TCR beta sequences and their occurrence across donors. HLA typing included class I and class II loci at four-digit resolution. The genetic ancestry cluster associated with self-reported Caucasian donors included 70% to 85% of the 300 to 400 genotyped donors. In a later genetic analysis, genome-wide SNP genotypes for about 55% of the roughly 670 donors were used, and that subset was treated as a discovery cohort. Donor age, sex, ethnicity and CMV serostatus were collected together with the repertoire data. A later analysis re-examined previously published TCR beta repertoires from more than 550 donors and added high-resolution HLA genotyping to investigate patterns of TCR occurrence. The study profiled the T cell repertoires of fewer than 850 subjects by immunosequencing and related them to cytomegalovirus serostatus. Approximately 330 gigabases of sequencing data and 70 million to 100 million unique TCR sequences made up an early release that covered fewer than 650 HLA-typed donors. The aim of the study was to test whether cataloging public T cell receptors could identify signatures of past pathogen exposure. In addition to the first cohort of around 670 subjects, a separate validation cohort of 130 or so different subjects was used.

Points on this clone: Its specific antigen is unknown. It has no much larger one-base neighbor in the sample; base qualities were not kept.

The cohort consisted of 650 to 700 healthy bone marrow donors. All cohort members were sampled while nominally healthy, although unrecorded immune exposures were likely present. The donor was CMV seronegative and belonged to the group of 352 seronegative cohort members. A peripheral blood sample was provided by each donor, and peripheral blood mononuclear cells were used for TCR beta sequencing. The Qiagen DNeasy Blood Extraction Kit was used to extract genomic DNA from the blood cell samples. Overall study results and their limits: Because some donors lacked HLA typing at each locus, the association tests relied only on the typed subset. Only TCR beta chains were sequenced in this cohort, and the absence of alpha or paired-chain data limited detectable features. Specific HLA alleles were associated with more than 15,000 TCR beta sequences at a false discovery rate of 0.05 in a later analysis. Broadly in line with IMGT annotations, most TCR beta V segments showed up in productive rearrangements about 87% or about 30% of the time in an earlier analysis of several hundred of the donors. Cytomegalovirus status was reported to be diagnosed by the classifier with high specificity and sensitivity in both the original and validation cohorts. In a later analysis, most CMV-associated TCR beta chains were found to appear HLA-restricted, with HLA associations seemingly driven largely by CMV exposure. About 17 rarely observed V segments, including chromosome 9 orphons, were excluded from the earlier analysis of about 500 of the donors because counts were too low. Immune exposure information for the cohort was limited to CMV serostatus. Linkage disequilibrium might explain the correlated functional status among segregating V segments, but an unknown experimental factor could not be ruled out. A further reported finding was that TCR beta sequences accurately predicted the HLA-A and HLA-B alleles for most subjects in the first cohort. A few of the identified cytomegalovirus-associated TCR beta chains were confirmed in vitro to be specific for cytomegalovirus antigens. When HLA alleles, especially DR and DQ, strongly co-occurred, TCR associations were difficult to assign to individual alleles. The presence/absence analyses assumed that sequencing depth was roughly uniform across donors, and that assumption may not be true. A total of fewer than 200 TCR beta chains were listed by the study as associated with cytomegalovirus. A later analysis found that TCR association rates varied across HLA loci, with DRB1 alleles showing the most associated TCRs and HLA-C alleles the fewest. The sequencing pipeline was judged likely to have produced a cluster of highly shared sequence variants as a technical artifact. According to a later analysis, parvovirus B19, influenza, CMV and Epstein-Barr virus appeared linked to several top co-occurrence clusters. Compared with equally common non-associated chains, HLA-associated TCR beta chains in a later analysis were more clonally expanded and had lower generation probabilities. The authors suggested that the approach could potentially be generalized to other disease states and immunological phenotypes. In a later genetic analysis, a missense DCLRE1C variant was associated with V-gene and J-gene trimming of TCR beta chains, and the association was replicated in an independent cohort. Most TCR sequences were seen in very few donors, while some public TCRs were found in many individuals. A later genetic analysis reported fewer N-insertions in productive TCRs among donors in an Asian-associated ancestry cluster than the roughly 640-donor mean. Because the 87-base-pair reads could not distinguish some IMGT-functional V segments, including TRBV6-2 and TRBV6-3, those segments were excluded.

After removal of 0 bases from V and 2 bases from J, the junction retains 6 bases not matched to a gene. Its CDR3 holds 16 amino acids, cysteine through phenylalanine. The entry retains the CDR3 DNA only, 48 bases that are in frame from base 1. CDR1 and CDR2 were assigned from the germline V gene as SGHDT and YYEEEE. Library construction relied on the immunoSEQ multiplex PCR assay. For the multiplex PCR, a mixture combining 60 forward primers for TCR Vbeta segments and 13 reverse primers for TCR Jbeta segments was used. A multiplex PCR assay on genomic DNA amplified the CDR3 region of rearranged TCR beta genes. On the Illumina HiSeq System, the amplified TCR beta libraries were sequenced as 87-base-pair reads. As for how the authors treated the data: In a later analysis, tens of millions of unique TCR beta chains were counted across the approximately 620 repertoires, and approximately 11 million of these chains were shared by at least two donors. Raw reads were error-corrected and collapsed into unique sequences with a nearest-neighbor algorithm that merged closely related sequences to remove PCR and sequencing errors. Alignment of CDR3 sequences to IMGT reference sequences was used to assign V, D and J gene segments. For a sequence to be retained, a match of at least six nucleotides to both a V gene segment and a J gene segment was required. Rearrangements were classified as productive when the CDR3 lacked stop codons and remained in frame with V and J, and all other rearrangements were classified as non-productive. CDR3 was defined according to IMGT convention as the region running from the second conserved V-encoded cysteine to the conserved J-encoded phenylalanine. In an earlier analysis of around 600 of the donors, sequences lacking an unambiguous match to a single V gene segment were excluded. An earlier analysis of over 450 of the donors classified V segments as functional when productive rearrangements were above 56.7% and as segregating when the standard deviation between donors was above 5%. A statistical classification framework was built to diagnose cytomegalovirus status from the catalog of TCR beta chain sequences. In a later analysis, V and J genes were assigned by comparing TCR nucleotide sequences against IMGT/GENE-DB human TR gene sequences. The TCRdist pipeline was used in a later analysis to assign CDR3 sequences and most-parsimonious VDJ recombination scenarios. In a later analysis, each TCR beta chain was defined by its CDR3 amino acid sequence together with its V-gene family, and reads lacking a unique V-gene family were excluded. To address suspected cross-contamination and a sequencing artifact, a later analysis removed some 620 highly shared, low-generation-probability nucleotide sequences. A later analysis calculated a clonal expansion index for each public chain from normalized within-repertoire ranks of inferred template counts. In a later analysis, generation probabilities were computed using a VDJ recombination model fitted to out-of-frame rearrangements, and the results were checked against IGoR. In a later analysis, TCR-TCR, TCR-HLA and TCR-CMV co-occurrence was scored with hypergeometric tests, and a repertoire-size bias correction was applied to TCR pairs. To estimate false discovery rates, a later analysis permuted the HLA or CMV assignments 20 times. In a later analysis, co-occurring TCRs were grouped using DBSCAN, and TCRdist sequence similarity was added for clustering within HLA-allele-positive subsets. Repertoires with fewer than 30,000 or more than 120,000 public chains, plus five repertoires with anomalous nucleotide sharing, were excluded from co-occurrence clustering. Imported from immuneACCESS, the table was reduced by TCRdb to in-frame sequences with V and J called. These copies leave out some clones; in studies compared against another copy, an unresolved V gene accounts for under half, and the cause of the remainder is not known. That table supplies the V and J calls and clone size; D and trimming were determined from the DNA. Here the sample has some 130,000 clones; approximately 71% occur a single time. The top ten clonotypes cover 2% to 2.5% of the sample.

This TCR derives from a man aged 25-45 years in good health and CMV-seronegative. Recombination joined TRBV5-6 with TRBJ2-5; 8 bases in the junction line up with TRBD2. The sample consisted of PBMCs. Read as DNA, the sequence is TGTGCCAGCAGCTTGGTTAGCGGGATGTTTCAAGAGACCCAGTACTTC. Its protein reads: CASSLVSGMFQETQYF.